This TCR beta chain was identified during a study of blood T cell repertoires in COVID-19. Study as a whole: In each case, the material was cDNA or gDNA derived from T cells, B-cell-depleted T cells, or PBMCs.

Enrolment of Seattle patients took place during active infection, and they were followed longitudinally. Authors' data handling: Researchers report that nucleated cell counts were estimated from reference gene primer amplification. The assay was immunoSEQ multiplex PCR, and TCRdb's table has in-frame clones only and misses some. V and J calls and clone size are copied from that table; D and trimming were computed from the DNA. Found here are 300,000 to 400,000 clones, about 91% of them singletons; the top ten hold more than 7.5%. The CDR3 sequence is 13 residues long. The V and J ends lost 5 bases and 3 bases respectively, with 11 bases between them. Germline loops: CDR1 MDHEN, CDR2 SYDVKM.

What was sequenced was peripheral blood. The chain links TRBV28 to TRBJ2-7; tentatively, D is TRBD2 (6 bases). The sequence derives from a man between 25 and 39 years old with COVID-19, enrolled during active disease. The CDR3 DNA reads TGTGCCAGCAGTAGTGCGGGGAACTACGAGCAGTACTTC. It codes for CASSSAGNYEQYF.